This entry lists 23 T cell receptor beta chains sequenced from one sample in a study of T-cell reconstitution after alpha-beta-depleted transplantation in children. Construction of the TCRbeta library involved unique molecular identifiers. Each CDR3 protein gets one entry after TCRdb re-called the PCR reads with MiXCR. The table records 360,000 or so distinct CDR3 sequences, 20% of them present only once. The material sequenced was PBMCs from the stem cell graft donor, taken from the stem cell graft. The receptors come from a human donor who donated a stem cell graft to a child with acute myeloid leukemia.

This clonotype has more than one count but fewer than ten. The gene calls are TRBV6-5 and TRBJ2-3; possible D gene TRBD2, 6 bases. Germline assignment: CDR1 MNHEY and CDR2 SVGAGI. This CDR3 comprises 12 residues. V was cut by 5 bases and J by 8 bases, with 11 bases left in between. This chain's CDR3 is CASSDRTTTQYF. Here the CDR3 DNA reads TGTGCCAGCAGTGACCGGACTACTACGCAGTATTTT.

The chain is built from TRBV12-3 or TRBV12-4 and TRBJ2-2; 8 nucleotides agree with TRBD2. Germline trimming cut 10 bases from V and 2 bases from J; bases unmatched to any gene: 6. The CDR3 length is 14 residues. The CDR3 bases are TGTGCCACCCTCAGCGGGAGAAACACCGGGGAGCTGTTTTTT. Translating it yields CATLSGRNTGELFF.

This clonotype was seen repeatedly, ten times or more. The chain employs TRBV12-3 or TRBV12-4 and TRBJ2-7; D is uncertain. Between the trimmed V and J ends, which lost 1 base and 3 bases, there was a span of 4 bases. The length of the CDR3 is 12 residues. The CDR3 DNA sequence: TGTGCCAGCAGTTTAGGTCTCTACGAGCAGTACTTC. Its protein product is CASSLGLYEQYF.

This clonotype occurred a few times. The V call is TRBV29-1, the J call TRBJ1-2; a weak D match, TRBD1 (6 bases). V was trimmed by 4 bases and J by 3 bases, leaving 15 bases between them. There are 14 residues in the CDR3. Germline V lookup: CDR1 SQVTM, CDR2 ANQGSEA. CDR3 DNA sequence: TGCAGCGTTGGAGGGGGGATGAGGGACTATGGCTACACCTTC. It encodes CSVGGGMRDYGYTF.

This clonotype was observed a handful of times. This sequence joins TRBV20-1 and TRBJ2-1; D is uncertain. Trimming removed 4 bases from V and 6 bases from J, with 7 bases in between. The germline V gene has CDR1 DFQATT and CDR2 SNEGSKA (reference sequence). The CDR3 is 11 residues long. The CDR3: CSATISNEQFF. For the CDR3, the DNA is TGCAGTGCTACTATCTCCAATGAGCAGTTCTTC.

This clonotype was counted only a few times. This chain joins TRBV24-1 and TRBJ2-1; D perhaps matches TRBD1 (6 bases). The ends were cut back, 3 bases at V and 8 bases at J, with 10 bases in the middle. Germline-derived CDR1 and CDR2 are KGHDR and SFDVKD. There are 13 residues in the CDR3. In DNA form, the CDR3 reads TGTGCCACCAGTGATGTGGGGGCTGATGAGCAGTTCTTC. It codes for CATSDVGADEQFF.

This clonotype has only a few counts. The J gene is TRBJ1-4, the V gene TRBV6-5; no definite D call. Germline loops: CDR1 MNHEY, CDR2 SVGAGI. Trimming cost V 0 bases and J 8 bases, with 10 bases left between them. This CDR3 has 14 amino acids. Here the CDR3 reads CASSYSPGGEKLFF. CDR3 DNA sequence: TGTGCCAGCAGTTACTCTCCAGGAGGGGAAAAACTGTTTTTT.

The CDR3 nucleotides are TGCGCCAGCAGTGAGCGGACCTCGGGAGGCAATGAGCAGTTCTTC. Encoded protein: CASSERTSGGNEQFF. The chain carries TRBV10-2 and TRBJ2-1, with TRBD2 matching over 7 bases. The CDR3 has 15 amino acids. The germline V gene has CDR1 WSHSY and CDR2 SAAADI. The trim removed 2 bases at V and 6 bases at J, leaving 7 bases unmatched.

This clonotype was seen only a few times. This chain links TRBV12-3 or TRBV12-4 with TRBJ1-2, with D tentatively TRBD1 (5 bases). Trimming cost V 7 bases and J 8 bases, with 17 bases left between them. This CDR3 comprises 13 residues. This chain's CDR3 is CASTTTGLQGYTF. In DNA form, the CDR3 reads TGTGCCAGCACCACGACGGGGCTGCAAGGCTACACCTTC.

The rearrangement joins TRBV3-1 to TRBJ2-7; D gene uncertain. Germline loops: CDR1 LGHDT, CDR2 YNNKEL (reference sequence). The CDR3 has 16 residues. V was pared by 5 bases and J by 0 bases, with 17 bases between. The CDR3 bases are TGTGCCAGCAGCGCCCTACAAGCCCCCCCCTCCTACGAGCAGTACTTC. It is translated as CASSALQAPPSYEQYF.

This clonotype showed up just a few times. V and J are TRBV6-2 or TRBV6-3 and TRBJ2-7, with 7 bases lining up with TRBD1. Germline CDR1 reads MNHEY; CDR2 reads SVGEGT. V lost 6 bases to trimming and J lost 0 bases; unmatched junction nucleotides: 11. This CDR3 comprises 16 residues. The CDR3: CASSRYRDRASYEQYF. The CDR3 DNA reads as TGTGCCAGCAGCCGTTACAGGGACAGAGCCTCCTACGAGCAGTACTTC.

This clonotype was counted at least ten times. Here the CDR3 DNA reads TGTGCCACCAGCAGAGATCTGGCCGAGAATGAAAAACTGTTTTTT. It encodes CATSRDLAENEKLFF. The gene calls are TRBV15 and TRBJ1-4; D ambiguous. The V and J ends lost 0 bases and 5 bases respectively, with 10 bases between them. The CDR3 has 15 amino acids. Germline V gene lookup returns CDR1 LNHNV and CDR2 YYDKDF (reference sequence).

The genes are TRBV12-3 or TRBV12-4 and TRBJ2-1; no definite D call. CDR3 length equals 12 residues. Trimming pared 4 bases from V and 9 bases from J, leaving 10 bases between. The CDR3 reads CASSSPKGEQFF. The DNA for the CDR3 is TGTGCCAGCAGTTCGCCAAAGGGTGAGCAGTTCTTC.

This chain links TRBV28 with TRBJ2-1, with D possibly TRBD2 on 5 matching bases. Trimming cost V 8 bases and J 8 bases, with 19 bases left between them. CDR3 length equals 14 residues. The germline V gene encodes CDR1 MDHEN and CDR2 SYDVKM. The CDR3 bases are TGTGCCAGCCACTTGTCATCCGGGGTGGATGAGCAGTTCTTC. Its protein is CASHLSSGVDEQFF.

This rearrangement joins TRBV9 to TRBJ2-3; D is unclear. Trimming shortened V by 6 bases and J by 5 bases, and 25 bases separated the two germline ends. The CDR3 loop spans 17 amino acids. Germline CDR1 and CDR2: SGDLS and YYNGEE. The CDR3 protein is CASIPEADGPSRDTQYF. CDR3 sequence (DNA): TGTGCCAGCATCCCAGAGGCGGACGGGCCCTCAAGAGATACGCAGTATTTT.

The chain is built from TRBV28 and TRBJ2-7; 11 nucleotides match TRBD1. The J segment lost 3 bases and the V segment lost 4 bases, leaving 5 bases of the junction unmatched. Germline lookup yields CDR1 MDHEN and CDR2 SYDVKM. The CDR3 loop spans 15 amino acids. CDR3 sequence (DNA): TGTGCCAGCAGTTCCAGGACAGGGGGCTTCTACGAGCAGTACTTC. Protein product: CASSSRTGGFYEQYF.

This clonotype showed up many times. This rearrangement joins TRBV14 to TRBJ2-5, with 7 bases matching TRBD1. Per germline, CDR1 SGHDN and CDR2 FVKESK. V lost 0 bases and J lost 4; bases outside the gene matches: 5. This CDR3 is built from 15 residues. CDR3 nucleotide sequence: TGTGCCAGCAGCCAAGAACAGGGGATGTTAGAGACCCAGTACTTC. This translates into CASSQEQGMLETQYF.

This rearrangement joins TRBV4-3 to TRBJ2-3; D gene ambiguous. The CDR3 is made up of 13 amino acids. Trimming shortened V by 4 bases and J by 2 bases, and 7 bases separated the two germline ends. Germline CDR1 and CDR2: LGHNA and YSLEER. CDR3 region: CASSPTPTDTQYF. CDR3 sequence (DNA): TGCGCCAGCAGCCCCACCCCCACAGATACGCAGTATTTT.

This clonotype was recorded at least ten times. CDR3: CASSWTSGLTYEQYF. Here the CDR3 DNA reads TGTGCCAGCAGCTGGACTAGCGGGTTGACCTACGAGCAGTACTTC. The V call is TRBV7-2, the J call TRBJ2-7, with 11 bases aligning to TRBD2. With 4 bases clipped from V and 2 bases from J, the junction kept 4 bases outside the gene matches. Germline V gene sequence: CDR1 SGHTA, CDR2 FQGNSA. The CDR3 consists of 15 residues.

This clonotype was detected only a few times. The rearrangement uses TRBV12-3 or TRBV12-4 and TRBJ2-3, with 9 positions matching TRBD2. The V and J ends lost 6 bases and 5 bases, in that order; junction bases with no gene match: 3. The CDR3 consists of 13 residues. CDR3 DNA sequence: TGTGCCAGCAGAATAGCGGGAGTAGATACGCAGTATTTT. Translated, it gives CASRIAGVDTQYF.

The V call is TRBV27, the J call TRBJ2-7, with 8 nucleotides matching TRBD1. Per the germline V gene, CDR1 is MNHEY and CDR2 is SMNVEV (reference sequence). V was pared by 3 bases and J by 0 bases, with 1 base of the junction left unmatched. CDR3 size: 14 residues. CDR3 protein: CASSLDRVSYEQYF. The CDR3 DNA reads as TGTGCCAGCAGTTTGGACAGGGTCTCCTACGAGCAGTACTTC.

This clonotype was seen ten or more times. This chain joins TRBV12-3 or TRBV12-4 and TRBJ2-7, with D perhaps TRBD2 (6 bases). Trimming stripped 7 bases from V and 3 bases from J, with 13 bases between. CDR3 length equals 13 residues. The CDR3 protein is CASTNPGSYEQYF. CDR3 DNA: TGTGCCAGCACCAATCCCGGGAGCTACGAGCAGTACTTC.

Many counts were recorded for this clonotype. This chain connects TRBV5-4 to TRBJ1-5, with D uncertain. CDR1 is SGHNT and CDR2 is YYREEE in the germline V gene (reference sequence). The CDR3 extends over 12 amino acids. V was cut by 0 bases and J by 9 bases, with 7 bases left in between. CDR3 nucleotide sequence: TGTGCCAGCAGCTTGGATTGGGGGCCCCAGCATTTT. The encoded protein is CASSLDWGPQHF.